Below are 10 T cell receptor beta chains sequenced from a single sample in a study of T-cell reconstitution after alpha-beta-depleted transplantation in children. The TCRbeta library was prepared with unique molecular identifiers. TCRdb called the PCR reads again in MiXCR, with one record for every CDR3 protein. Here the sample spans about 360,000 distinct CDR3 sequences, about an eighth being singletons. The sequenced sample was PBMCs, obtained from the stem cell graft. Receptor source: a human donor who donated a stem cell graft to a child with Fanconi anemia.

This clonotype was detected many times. The CDR3: CASSAPGAGRAEAFF. Here the CDR3 DNA reads TGTGCCAGCAGCGCCCCCGGGGCAGGAAGAGCTGAAGCTTTCTTT. V usage is TRBV11-2 and J usage is TRBJ1-1; TRBD1 is a possible D gene (5 bases). The CDR3 runs 15 residues. Germline V gene sequence: CDR1 SGHAT, CDR2 FQNNGV. V was trimmed by 5 bases and J by 6 bases, leaving 19 bases between them.

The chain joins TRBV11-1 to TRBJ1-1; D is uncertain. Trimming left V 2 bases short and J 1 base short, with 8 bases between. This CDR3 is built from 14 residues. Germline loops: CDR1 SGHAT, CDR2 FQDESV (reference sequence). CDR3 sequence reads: CASSLRPGNTEAFF. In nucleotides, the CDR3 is TGTGCCAGCAGCTTACGGCCGGGGAACACTGAAGCTTTCTTT.

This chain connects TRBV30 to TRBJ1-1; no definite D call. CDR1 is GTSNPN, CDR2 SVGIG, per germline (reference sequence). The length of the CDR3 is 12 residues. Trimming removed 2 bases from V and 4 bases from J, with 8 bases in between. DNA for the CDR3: TGTGCCTGGAGTTCGTCGGGCACTGAAGCTTTCTTT. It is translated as CAWSSSGTEAFF.

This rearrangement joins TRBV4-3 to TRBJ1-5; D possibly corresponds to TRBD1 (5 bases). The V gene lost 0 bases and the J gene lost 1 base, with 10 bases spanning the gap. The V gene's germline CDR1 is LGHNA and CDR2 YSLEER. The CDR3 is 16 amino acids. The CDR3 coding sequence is TGCGCCAGCAGCCAAGAGGCAGGGTTCAGCAATCAGCCCCAGCATTTT. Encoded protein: CASSQEAGFSNQPQHF.

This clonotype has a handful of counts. The CDR3 sequence: CASRQDSYSPLHF. CDR3 nucleotide sequence: TGTGCCAGCAGACAAGACAGTTATTCACCCCTCCACTTT. The V and J genes are TRBV7-2 and TRBJ1-6; maybe TRBD1 (5 bases). In germline, CDR1 is SGHTA, CDR2 FQGNSA. There are 13 residues in the CDR3. The V end lost 6 bases, the J end lost 8 bases, and 11 bases lay between the germline ends.

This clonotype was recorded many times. CDR3 loop: CAISEAYTDTQYF. The CDR3, as DNA: TGTGCCATCAGTGAGGCTTACACAGATACGCAGTATTTT. The chain uses TRBV10-3 and TRBJ2-3; D remains unclear. CDR3 length: 13 amino acids. The V end was cut by 2 bases, the J end by 2 bases, with 5 bases between. Germline V gene data show CDR1 as ENHRY and CDR2 as SYGVKD.

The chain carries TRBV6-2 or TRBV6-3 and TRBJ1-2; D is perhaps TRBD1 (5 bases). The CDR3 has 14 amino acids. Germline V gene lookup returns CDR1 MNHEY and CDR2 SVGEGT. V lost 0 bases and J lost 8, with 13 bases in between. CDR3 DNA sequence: TGTGCCAGCAGTTACTCGGCAGGGTTGCAGGGCTACACCTTC. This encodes CASSYSAGLQGYTF.

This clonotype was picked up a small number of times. The CDR3 region is CASSRSYRGAGNTIYF. CDR3 bases: TGCGCCAGCAGCCGATCCTACAGGGGAGCGGGAAACACCATATATTTT. This rearrangement joins TRBV4-3 to TRBJ1-3; TRBD1 matches at 7 bases. J gave up 4 bases and V 4 bases, and 10 bases lay outside the gene matches. CDR3 length: 16 amino acids. Germline loops: CDR1 LGHNA, CDR2 YSLEER.

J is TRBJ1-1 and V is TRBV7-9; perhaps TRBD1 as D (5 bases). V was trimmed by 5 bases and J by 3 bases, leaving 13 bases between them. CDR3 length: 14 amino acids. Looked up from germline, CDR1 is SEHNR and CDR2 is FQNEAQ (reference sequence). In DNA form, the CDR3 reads TGTGCCAGCAGCCGAGGGGAATGGGACACTGAAGCTTTCTTT. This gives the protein CASSRGEWDTEAFF.

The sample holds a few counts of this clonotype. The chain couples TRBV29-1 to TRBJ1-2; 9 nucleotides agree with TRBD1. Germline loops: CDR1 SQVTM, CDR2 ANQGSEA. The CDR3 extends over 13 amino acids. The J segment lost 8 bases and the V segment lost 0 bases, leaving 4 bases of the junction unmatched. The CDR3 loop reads CSVEEQGAKGYTF. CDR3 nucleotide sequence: TGCAGCGTTGAAGAACAGGGGGCCAAAGGCTACACCTTC.